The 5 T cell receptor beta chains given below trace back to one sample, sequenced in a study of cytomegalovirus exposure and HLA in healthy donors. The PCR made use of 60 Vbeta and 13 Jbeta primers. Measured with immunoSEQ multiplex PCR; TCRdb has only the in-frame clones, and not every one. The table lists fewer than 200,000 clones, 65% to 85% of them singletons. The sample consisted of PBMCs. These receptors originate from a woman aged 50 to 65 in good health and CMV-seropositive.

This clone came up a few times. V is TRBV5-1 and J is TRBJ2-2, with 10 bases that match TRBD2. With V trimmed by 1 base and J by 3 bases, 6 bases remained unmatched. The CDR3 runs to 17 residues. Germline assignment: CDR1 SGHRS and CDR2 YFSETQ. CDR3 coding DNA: TGCGCCAGCAGCTTGCCTAGCGGGGGAACCTACACCGGGGAGCTGTTTTTT. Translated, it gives CASSLPSGGTYTGELFF.

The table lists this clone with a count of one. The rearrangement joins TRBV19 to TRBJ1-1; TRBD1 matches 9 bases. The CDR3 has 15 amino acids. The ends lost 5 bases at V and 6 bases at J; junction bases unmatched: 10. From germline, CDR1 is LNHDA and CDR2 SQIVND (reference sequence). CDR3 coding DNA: TGTGCCAGTAGTCTGGGGACAGGGCGAAAAGCTGAAGCTTTCTTT. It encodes CASSLGTGRKAEAFF.

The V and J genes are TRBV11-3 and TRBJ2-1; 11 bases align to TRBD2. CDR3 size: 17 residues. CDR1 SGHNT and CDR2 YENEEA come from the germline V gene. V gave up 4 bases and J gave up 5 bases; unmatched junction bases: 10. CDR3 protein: CASSSTRLAGSHNEQFF. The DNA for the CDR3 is TGTGCCAGCAGCTCCACCCGACTAGCGGGAAGCCACAATGAGCAGTTCTTC.

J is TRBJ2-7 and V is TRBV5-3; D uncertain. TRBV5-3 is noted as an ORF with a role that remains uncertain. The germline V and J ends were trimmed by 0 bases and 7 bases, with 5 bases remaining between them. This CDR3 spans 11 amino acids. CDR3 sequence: CARSLEEEQYF. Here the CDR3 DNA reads TGTGCCAGAAGCTTGGAGGAGGAGCAGTACTTC.

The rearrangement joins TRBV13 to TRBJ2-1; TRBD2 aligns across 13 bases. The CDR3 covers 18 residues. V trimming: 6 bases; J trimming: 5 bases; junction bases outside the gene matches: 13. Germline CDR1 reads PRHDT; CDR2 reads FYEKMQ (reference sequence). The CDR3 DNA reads TGTGCCAGCAGTTTACGTCGCACTAGCGGGAGGGGGCACAATGAGCAGTTCTTC. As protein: CASSLRRTSGRGHNEQFF.